These 7 T cell receptor beta chains were all obtained from the same sample, sequenced in a study of blood T cell repertoires in COVID-19. Assay: immunoSEQ multiplex PCR; the TCRdb copy retains only in-frame clones and omits some. The data contain 35,000 to 55,000 clones, 80% to 90% of them seen just once; the ten biggest clones take up less than 5.5%. The specimen was peripheral blood. These receptors were obtained from a human donor in a cohort sampled during active COVID-19.

In its sample, this clone was seen once. The chain uses TRBV9 and TRBJ2-1; 8 bases map to TRBD1. With 1 base clipped from V and 5 bases from J, the junction kept 5 bases outside the gene matches. The CDR3 is 15 residues long. Germline CDR1 reads SGDLS; CDR2 reads YYNGEE. CDR3 residues: CASSVRTGKNNEQFF. The DNA for the CDR3 is TGTGCCAGCAGCGTACGGACAGGGAAAAACAATGAGCAGTTCTTC.

The J gene is TRBJ1-1, the V gene TRBV19; TRBD1 matches at 7 bases. Per the germline V gene, CDR1 is LNHDA and CDR2 is SQIVND (reference sequence). The CDR3 length is 17 residues. V trimming: 6 bases; J trimming: 0 bases; junction bases outside the gene matches: 13. Here the CDR3 reads CASSPAAHRGMNTEAFF. The CDR3 coding sequence is TGTGCCAGTAGCCCCGCCGCCCACAGGGGAATGAACACTGAAGCTTTCTTT.

The V gene is TRBV6-4, the J gene TRBJ2-3; the match to TRBD2 covers 11 bases. V was clipped by 5 bases and J by 3 bases; unmatched bases: 4. This CDR3 is built from 15 residues. Germline V gene lookup returns CDR1 MRHNA and CDR2 SNTAGT. CDR3 coding DNA: TGTGCCAGCAGTCGACTAGCGGGAAGTACAGATACGCAGTATTTT. This codes for CASSRLAGSTDTQYF.

The chain combines TRBV28 with TRBJ2-7, with TRBD2 matching 15 bases. Germline CDR1 reads MDHEN; CDR2 reads SYDVKM. This CDR3 contains 19 residues. The V and J ends lost 5 bases and 1 base, in that order; junction bases with no gene match: 12. The CDR3 DNA reads as TGTGCCAGCAGTCAACCGGGACTAGCGGGAGGATCGCTATCCTACGAGCAGTACTTC. Residues: CASSQPGLAGGSLSYEQYF.

This sequence joins TRBV24-1 and TRBJ2-1; D possibly corresponds to TRBD1 (5 bases). Germline V gene sequence: CDR1 KGHDR, CDR2 SFDVKD. V was cut by 1 base and J by 12 bases, with 24 bases left in between. This CDR3 spans 17 amino acids. As DNA, the CDR3 is TGTGCCACCAGTGATTTTAAAGGGGCCAAGGTAGGAATGAGGCAGTTCTTC. It is translated as CATSDFKGAKVGMRQFF.

This clone was counted a few times. The gene calls are TRBV27 and TRBJ1-5, with D possibly TRBD1 on 6 matching bases. Germline-derived CDR1 and CDR2 are MNHEY and SMNVEV (reference sequence). The CDR3 has 15 amino acids. Trimming took 5 bases from V and 6 from J, leaving 17 bases between them. The CDR3 sequence is CASSPNDRYSQPQHF. The CDR3 DNA follows: TGTGCCAGCAGTCCTAACGACAGGTACAGTCAGCCCCAGCATTTT.

The V call is TRBV5-1, the J call TRBJ2-1; D possibly corresponds to TRBD2 (5 bases). Germline CDR1 reads SGHRS; CDR2 reads YFSETQ. The V end was cut by 4 bases, the J end by 8 bases, with 10 bases between. The CDR3 length is 12 residues. The CDR3 loop is CASSPEGHEQFF. CDR3 bases: TGCGCCAGCAGCCCTGAGGGCCATGAGCAGTTCTTC. Supplemented by reference TRBV5-1 and TRBJ2-1, the full variable domain reads KAGVTQTPRYLIKTRGQQVTLSCSPISGHRSVSWYQQTPGQGLQFLFEYFSETQRNKGNFPGRFSGRQFSNSRSEMNVSTLELGDSALYLCASSPEGHEQFFGPGTRLTVL.